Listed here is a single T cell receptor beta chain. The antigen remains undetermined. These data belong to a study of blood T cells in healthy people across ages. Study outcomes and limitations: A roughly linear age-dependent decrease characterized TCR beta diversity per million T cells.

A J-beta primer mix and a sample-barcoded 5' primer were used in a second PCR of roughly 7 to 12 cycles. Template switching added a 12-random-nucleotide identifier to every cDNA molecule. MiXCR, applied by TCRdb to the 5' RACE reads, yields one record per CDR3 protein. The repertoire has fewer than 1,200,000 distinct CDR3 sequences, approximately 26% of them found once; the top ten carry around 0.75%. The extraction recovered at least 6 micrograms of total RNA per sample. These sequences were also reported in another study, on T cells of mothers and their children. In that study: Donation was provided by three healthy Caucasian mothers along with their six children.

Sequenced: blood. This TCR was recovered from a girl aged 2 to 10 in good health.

The CDR3, as DNA: TGCGCCAGCAGCCAAGATTGGGAAAGAGCCAAAAACATTCAGTACTTC. As protein: CASSQDWERAKNIQYF. J is TRBJ2-4 and V is TRBV4-1; D ambiguous. Trimming left V 0 bases short and J 0 bases short, with 9 bases between. There are 16 residues in the CDR3. The germline gives CDR1 MGHRA, CDR2 YSYEKL.